A single sample gave rise to the 9 T cell receptor beta chains below, sequenced in a study of T cells after posttransplantation cyclophosphamide. Sequencing used immunoSEQ multiplex PCR; TCRdb keeps in-frame clones, though not all of them. This table holds 9,500 to 14,000 clones, just over 90% found once. Treatment was busulfan-fludarabine conditioning, a marrow graft, and cyclophosphamide on days +3 and +4. The specimen comprised PBMCs, sampled after allogeneic stem cell transplant with posttransplant cyclophosphamide. These receptors all come from a female patient younger than 45 who received an allogeneic stem cell transplant from an unrelated donor, was CMV-positive, and had no GVHD. The graft donor may have given rise to some T cells.

This clone was found a few times. This chain joins TRBV5-6 and TRBJ2-3; a possible D gene is TRBD2 (6 bases). The CDR3 length is 16 residues. V lost 0 bases and J lost 1, with 12 bases in between. Germline assignment: CDR1 SGHDT and CDR2 YYEEEE. The CDR3 spells CASSLGSGARTDTQYF. CDR3 sequence (DNA): TGTGCCAGCAGCTTGGGTTCGGGAGCGCGCACAGATACGCAGTATTTT.

V gene TRBV29-1 combines with J gene TRBJ2-7, with 7 bases that match TRBD1. Per germline, CDR1 SQVTM and CDR2 ANQGSEA. Trimming cost V 3 bases and J 5 bases; bases outside gene matches: 4. The CDR3 extends over 12 amino acids. This chain's CDR3 is CSVEQGVHEQYF. CDR3 sequence (DNA): TGCAGCGTTGAGCAGGGGGTTCACGAGCAGTACTTC.

The rearrangement uses TRBV5-1 and TRBJ2-2; 7 bases are a match to TRBD2. The V segment lost 0 bases and the J segment 4 bases; nucleotides outside the gene matches: 15. Looked up from germline, CDR1 is SGHRS and CDR2 is YFSETQ. This CDR3 has 19 amino acids. The CDR3, as DNA: TGCGCCAGCAGCTTGGCCGTAATAGCGGGCCCCCCGGGCACCGGGGAGCTGTTTTTT. It translates to CASSLAVIAGPPGTGELFF. Combining the CDR3 with reference TRBV5-1 and TRBJ2-2 gives the whole variable domain KAGVTQTPRYLIKTRGQQVTLSCSPISGHRSVSWYQQTPGQGLQFLFEYFSETQRNKGNFPGRFSGRQFSNSRSEMNVSTLELGDSALYLCASSLAVIAGPPGTGELFFGEGSRLTVL.

This clone was observed once. The chain recombines TRBV7-9 with TRBJ1-2; a weak D match, TRBD1 (5 bases). Trimming left V 8 bases short and J 0 bases short, with 13 bases between. From germline, CDR1 is SEHNR and CDR2 FQNEAQ (reference sequence). The CDR3 totals 14 residues. CDR3 protein: CASRYGGPNYGYTF. The CDR3 region has the DNA TGTGCCAGCCGCTACGGGGGTCCTAACTATGGCTACACCTTC. The full variable domain, completed using reference TRBV7-9 and TRBJ1-2, is DTGVSQNPRHKITKRGQNVTFRCDPISEHNRLYWYRQTLGQGPEFLTYFQNEAQLEKSRLLSDRFSAERPKGSFSTLEIQRTEQGDSAMYLCASRYGGPNYGYTFGSGTRLTVV.

CDR3 bases: TGTGCCAGCAGCCTCCGACAGGGCGCGAATGAAAAACTGTTTTTT. Encoded protein: CASSLRQGANEKLFF. The chain combines TRBV11-2 with TRBJ1-4; 7 nucleotides line up with TRBD1. CDR3 length equals 15 residues. Germline lookup yields CDR1 SGHAT and CDR2 FQNNGV. After removal of 5 bases from V and 5 bases from J, the junction contained 8 bases not matched to a gene.

The chain combines TRBV2 with TRBJ1-3; TRBD1 agrees at 7 bases. The germline V gene has CDR1 SNHLY and CDR2 FYNNEI. This CDR3 has 18 residues. Unmatched junction bases numbered 14, after V lost 6 bases and J lost 0 bases. The CDR3 protein is CASRGDSAGRGSGNTIYF. In nucleotides, the CDR3 is TGTGCCAGCAGGGGGGACAGCGCGGGGCGGGGCTCTGGAAACACCATATATTTT.

In this sample, this clone turned up once. The chain recombines TRBV16 with TRBJ2-3; TRBD2 aligns across 14 bases. V lost 2 bases and J lost 0; bases outside the gene matches: 7. CDR3 length: 19 residues. The germline gives CDR1 KGHSY, CDR2 FQNENV. The CDR3: CASSQRLAGGSESTDTQYF. The CDR3 region has the DNA TGTGCCAGCAGCCAACGACTAGCGGGAGGGTCGGAGAGCACAGATACGCAGTATTTT.

This clone was detected only once. The chain links TRBV7-9 to TRBJ2-3; possibly TRBD2 for D (6 bases). The CDR3 spans 16 residues. Per germline, CDR1 SEHNR and CDR2 FQNEAQ (reference sequence). V shed 5 bases and J shed 4 bases, with 19 bases lying between them. The DNA for the CDR3 is TGTGCCAGCAGCCCTCCGGGGACTCAAGACGCAGATACGCAGTATTTT. The encoded protein is CASSPPGTQDADTQYF.

This sequence joins TRBV29-1 and TRBJ2-1, with D maybe TRBD1 (6 bases). V was cut by 0 bases and J by 3 bases, with 9 bases left in between. The CDR3 consists of 14 residues. Germline CDR1 and CDR2: SQVTM and ANQGSEA. The CDR3 DNA reads as TGCAGCGTTGAAGAGGGGGCCTTCTACAATGAGCAGTTCTTC. Encoded protein: CSVEEGAFYNEQFF.